The 8 T cell receptor beta chains in this list originate from one sample, sequenced in a study of breast tumors, draining lymph nodes, adjacent tissues. Each CDR3 protein gets one entry after TCRdb re-called the multiplex PCR reads with MiXCR. The table includes under 150,000 distinct CDR3 sequences, around 21% detected once. The lymph nodes were axillary draining lymph nodes from breast cancer patients. Sequencing was performed on axillary lymph node tissue. These receptors were taken from a female donor with breast cancer. Some clones in this sample may be carry-over from other donors' samples.

This clonotype was detected ten times or more. The chain carries TRBV5-6 and TRBJ2-5, with 13 bases lining up with TRBD2. The CDR3 runs to 15 residues. Germline CDR1 and CDR2: SGHDT and YYEEEE. V dropped 5 bases and J dropped 3; count of bases not matched to a gene: 4. This CDR3 reads CASRPGLAGEETQYF. CDR3 DNA sequence: TGTGCCAGCAGACCCGGACTAGCGGGAGAAGAGACCCAGTACTTC.

This clonotype was picked up many times. The chain couples TRBV13 to TRBJ2-7, with 10 bases aligning to TRBD2. This CDR3 contains 15 residues. J lost 0 bases, V lost 5 bases, and 4 bases had no gene match. CDR1 is PRHDT and CDR2 is FYEKMQ in the germline V gene (reference sequence). The CDR3 DNA follows: TGTGCCAGCAGCCAAACTAGCGGGATCTCCTACGAGCAGTACTTC. This codes for CASSQTSGISYEQYF.

At least ten counts were recorded for this clonotype. This chain connects TRBV19 to TRBJ2-1, with TRBD1 matching over 9 bases. The germline V gene encodes CDR1 LNHDA and CDR2 SQIVND (reference sequence). Trimming took 4 bases from V and 4 from J; bases not matched to a gene: 2. There are 14 residues in the CDR3. DNA for the CDR3: TGTGCCAGTAGTACCGGGACAGGGTACAATGAGCAGTTCTTC. Amino acids: CASSTGTGYNEQFF.

Points on this clonotype: Possible read error: a much larger clone is one base away. The chain couples TRBV7-8 to TRBJ2-6; tentative D call: TRBD1 (6 bases). V was cut by 4 bases and J by 6 bases, with 10 bases left in between. The CDR3 extends over 14 amino acids. Germline assignment: CDR1 SGHVS and CDR2 FQNEAQ. The CDR3 region is CASSSGVVANVLTF. The CDR3 DNA sequence: TGTGCCAGCAGCTCAGGGGTGGTGGCCAACGTCCTGACTTTC.

The genes are TRBV19 and TRBJ1-3, with D possibly TRBD1 on 6 matching bases. From germline, CDR1 is LNHDA and CDR2 SQIVND (reference sequence). The CDR3 contains 16 residues. Trimming left V 6 bases short and J 3 bases short, with 18 bases between. The CDR3 DNA sequence: TGTGCCAGTAGCCGATACGGGACATTCTATGGAAACACCATATATTTT. Amino acids: CASSRYGTFYGNTIYF.

This clonotype was observed many times. V gene TRBV9 combines with J gene TRBJ2-1, with 7 bases matching TRBD2. The length of the CDR3 is 18 residues. Trimming at V came to 0 bases and at J to 9 bases, leaving 18 bases not matched to a gene. Germline CDR1 reads SGDLS; CDR2 reads YYNGEE. The CDR3 loop reads CASSVEAGRERRPGEQFF. The DNA for the CDR3 is TGTGCCAGCAGCGTAGAGGCAGGGCGGGAGCGAAGGCCAGGTGAGCAGTTCTTC.

This CDR3 is CASSGAEGPGANVLTF. The CDR3 DNA is TGTGCCAGCTCTGGGGCGGAGGGCCCCGGGGCCAACGTCCTGACTTTC. The chain employs TRBV18 and TRBJ2-6; weak D call: TRBD2 (6 bases). Germline V gene sequence: CDR1 KGHSH, CDR2 LQKENI. The ends were cut back, 6 bases at V and 4 bases at J, with 16 bases in the middle. This CDR3 comprises 16 residues. Full variable domain (missing parts from reference TRBV18 and TRBJ2-6): NAGVMQNPRHLVRRRGQEARLRCSPMKGHSHVYWYRQLPEEGLKFMVYLQKENIIDESGMPKERFSAEFPKEGPSILRIQQVVRGDSAAYFCASSGAEGPGANVLTFGAGSRLTVL.

Ten or more counts support this clonotype. The V gene is TRBV30, the J gene TRBJ1-6; D perhaps matches TRBD1 (5 bases). CDR1 is GTSNPN, CDR2 SVGIG, per germline (reference sequence). The CDR3 spans 17 residues. Trimming took off 4 bases at V and 0 bases at J, with 16 bases between the two ends. The chain's CDR3 is CAWTSGTPSSYNSPLHF. The CDR3 DNA reads TGTGCCTGGACCTCCGGGACCCCAAGCTCCTATAATTCACCCCTCCACTTT.